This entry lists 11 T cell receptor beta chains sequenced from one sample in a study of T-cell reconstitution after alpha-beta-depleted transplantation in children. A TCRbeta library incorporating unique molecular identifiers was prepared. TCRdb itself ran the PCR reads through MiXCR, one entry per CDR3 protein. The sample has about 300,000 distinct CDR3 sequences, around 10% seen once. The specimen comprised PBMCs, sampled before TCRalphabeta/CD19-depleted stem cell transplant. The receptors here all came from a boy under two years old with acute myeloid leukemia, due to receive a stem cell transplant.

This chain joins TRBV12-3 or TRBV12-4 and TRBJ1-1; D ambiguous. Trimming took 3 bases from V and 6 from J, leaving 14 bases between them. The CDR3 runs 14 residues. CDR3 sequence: CASSFSELSPEAFF. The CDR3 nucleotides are TGTGCCAGCAGTTTTTCGGAGCTCAGTCCTGAAGCTTTCTTT.

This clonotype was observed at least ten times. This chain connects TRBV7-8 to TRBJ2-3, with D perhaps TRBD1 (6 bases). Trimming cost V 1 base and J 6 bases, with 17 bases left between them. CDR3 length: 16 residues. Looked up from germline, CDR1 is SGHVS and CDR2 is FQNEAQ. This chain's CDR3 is CASSLVQGHPGDTQYF. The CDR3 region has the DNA TGTGCCAGCAGCTTAGTCCAGGGGCACCCGGGGGATACGCAGTATTTT. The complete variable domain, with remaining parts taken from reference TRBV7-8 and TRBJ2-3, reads GAGVSQSPRYKVAKRGQDVALRCDPISGHVSLFWYQQALGQGPEFLTYFQNEAQLDKSGLPSDRFFAERPEGSVSTLKIQRTQQEDSAVYLCASSLVQGHPGDTQYFGPGTRLTVL.

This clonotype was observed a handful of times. CDR3 sequence reads: CASSAGTSDIQYF. In nucleotides, the CDR3 is TGTGCCAGCAGTGCCGGGACATCGGACATTCAGTACTTC. The V gene is TRBV7-2, the J gene TRBJ2-4; tentative D call: TRBD1 (6 bases). The CDR3 has 13 amino acids. Germline V gene lookup returns CDR1 SGHTA and CDR2 FQGNSA. The V and J ends lost 6 bases and 8 bases respectively, with 14 bases between them.

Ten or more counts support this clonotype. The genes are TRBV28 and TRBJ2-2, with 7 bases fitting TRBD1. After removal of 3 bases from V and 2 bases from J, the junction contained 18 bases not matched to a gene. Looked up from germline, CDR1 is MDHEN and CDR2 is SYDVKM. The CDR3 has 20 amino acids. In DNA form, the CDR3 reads TGTGCCAGCAGTTTGGCCCTACAGGGGCCCAGCTGGGAAAACACCGGGGAGCTGTTTTTT. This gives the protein CASSLALQGPSWENTGELFF.

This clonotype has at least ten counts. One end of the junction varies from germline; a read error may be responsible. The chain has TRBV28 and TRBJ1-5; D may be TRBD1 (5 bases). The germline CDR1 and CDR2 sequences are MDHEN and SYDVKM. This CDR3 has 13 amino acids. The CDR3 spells CASTGTLYQSQHF. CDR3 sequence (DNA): TGTGCCAGCACCGGGACCCTATATCAGTCCCAGCATTTT.

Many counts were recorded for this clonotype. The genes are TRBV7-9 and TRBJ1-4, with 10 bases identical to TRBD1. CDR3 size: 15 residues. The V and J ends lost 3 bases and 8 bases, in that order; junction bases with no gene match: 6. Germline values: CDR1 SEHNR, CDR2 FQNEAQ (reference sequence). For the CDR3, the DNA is TGTGCCAGCAGCTTGGCCGGGACAGGGGCGGAAAAACTGTTTTTT. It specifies CASSLAGTGAEKLFF. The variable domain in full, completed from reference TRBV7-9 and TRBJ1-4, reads DTGVSQNPRHKITKRGQNVTFRCDPISEHNRLYWYRQTLGQGPEFLTYFQNEAQLEKSRLLSDRFSAERPKGSFSTLEIQRTEQGDSAMYLCASSLAGTGAEKLFFGSGTQLSVL.

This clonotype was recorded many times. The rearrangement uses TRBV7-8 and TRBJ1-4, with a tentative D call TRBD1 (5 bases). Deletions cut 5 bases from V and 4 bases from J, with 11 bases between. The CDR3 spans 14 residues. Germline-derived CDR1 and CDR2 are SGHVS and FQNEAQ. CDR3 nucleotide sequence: TGTGCCAGCAGCGAACCGGGGCTTAATGAAAAACTGTTTTTT. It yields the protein CASSEPGLNEKLFF.

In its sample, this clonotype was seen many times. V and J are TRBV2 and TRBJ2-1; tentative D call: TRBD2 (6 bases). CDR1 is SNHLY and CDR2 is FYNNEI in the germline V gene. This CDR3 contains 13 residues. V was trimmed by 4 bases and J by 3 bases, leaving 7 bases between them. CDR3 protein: CASSGDFYNEQFF. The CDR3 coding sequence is TGTGCCAGCAGTGGGGACTTCTACAATGAGCAGTTCTTC.

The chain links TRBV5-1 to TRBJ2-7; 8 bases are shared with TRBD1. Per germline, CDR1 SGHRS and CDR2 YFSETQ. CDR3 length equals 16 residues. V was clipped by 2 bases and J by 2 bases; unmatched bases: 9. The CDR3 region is CASSFGDRMPTYEQYF. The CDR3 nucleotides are TGCGCCAGCAGCTTTGGGGACAGGATGCCTACCTACGAGCAGTACTTC.

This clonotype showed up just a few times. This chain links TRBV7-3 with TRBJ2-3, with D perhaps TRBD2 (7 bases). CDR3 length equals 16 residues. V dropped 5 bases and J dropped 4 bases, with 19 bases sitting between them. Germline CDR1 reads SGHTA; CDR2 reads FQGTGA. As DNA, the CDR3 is TGTGCCAGCAGCCACGGACTAGAGGGGGGATCAGATACGCAGTATTTT. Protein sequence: CASSHGLEGGSDTQYF.

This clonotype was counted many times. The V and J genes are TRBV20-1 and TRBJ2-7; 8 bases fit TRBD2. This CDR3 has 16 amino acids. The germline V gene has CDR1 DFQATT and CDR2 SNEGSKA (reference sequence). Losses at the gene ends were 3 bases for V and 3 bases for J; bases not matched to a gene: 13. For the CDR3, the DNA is TGCAGTGCTAGCCCATTAGGCCCGGGGGGGATCTACGAGCAGTACTTC. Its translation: CSASPLGPGGIYEQYF.